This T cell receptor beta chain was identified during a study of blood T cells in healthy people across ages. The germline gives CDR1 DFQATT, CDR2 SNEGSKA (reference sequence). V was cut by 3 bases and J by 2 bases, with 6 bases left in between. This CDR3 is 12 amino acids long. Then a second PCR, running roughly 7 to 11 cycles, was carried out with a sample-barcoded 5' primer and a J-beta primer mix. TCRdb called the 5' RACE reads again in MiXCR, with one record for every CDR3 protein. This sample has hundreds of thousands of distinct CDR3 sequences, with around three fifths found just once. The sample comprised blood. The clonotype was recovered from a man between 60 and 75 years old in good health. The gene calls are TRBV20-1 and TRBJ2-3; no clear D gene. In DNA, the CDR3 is TGCAGTGCTAGGGAAACCACAGATACGCAGTATTTT. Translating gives CSARETTDTQYF.